Listed here are 6 T cell receptor beta chains from one sample, sequenced in a study of cytomegalovirus exposure and HLA in healthy donors. It was with 60 Vbeta and 13 Jbeta primers that the PCR ran. Data came from immunoSEQ multiplex PCR; TCRdb stores just in-frame clones and leaves some out. The data show around 140,000 clones, approximately 74% seen once. The source material was PBMCs. Source of these receptors: a male donor in good health and CMV-seronegative.

V usage is TRBV7-9 and J usage is TRBJ2-5; 10 bases map to TRBD1. The DNA matches TRBJ2-7 better at its end, which makes the J call doubtful. The CDR3 spans 15 residues. Germline V gene sequence: CDR1 SEHNR, CDR2 FQNEAQ (reference sequence). The CDR3 nucleotides read TGTGCCAGCAGCCGATCCGGGACAGGGGAACACGAGCAGTACTTC. It is translated as CASSRSGTGEHEQYF.

A single count supports this clone. This sequence joins TRBV19 and TRBJ2-3; a weak D match, TRBD1 (6 bases). Trimming shortened V by 2 bases and J by 5 bases, and 14 bases separated the two germline ends. In germline, CDR1 is LNHDA, CDR2 SQIVND (reference sequence). There are 15 residues in the CDR3. The CDR3 region is CASSISQGLVDTQYF. The CDR3, as DNA: TGTGCCAGTAGTATATCCCAGGGGCTGGTAGATACGCAGTATTTT. Filled out from reference TRBV19 and TRBJ2-3, the complete variable domain reads DGGITQSPKYLFRKEGQNVTLSCEQNLNHDAMYWYRQDPGQGLRLIYYSQIVNDFQKGDIAEGYSVSREKKESFPLTVTSAQKNPTAFYLCASSISQGLVDTQYFGPGTRLTVL.

In its sample, this clone was seen once. The rearrangement links TRBV7-9 to TRBJ2-1; tentatively, D is TRBD2 (5 bases). The CDR3 length is 13 residues. Germline V gene lookup returns CDR1 SEHNR and CDR2 FQNEAQ (reference sequence). V gave up 4 bases and J gave up 9 bases, with 13 bases separating them. The CDR3, as DNA: TGTGCCAGCAGCTCCACTGCGGGTTTTGAGCAGTTCTTC. Encoded protein: CASSSTAGFEQFF.

V gene TRBV2 combines with J gene TRBJ2-2; 8 bases are shared with TRBD2. The CDR3 has 16 amino acids. V lost 4 bases, J lost 4 bases, and 8 bases stayed unmatched. The germline V gene encodes CDR1 SNHLY and CDR2 FYNNEI. The CDR3 sequence is CASSANIAGTTGELFF. CDR3 bases: TGTGCCAGCAGTGCAAATATAGCGGGAACCACCGGGGAGCTGTTTTTT.

V gene TRBV4-3 combines with J gene TRBJ2-7; the match to TRBD1 covers 8 bases. Germline assignment: CDR1 LGHNA and CDR2 YSLEER. The CDR3 sequence is 16 residues long. V gave up 3 bases and J gave up 6 bases; unmatched junction bases: 13. Here the CDR3 DNA reads TGCGCCAGCAGCCAGGACGAGGGATCAGGGGGCGGCGAGCAGTACTTC. This gives the protein CASSQDEGSGGGEQYF.

The rearrangement uses TRBV28 and TRBJ2-7; tentatively, D is TRBD2 (5 bases). Germline values: CDR1 MDHEN, CDR2 SYDVKM. The CDR3 has 12 residues. Trimming cost V 2 bases and J 7 bases, with 9 bases left between them. CDR3 protein: CASSLIEGEQYF. The CDR3 coding sequence is TGTGCCAGCAGTTTAATAGAGGGAGAGCAGTACTTC. The full variable domain, in which reference TRBV28 and TRBJ2-7 provide the parts outside the CDR3, is DVKVTQSSRYLVKRTGEKVFLECVQDMDHENMFWYRQDPGLGLRLIYFSYDVKMKEKGDIPEGYSVSREKKERFSLILESASTNQTSMYLCASSLIEGEQYFGPGTRLTVT.